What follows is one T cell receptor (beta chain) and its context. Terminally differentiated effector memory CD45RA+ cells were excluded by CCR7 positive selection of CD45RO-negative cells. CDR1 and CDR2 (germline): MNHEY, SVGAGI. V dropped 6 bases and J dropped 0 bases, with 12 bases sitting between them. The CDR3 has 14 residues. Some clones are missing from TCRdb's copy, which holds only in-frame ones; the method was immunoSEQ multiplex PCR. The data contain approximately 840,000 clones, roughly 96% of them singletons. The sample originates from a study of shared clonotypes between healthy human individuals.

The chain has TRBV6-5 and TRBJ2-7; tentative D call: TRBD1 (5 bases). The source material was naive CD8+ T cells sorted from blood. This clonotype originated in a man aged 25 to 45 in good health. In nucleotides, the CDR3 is TGTGCCAGCAGCGACAGTTCTTTCTCCTACGAGCAGTACTTC. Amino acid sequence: CASSDSSFSYEQYF.